The T cell receptor beta chain described here comes from a study of blood T cell repertoires in COVID-19. Overall study context: Collection of acute and convalescent COVID-19 samples took place in the United States, Italy and Spain. PBMCs, B-cell-depleted T cells, or T cells provided the cDNA or gDNA that made up the material.

Trimming stripped 6 bases from V and 0 bases from J, with 8 bases between. The CDR3 contains 13 residues. In the original analysis: Estimated nucleated cell counts came from reference gene primer amplification. Only in-frame clones appear in the TCRdb table, and some are missing; sequencing was by immunoSEQ multiplex PCR. Clonal size and the V and J genes are those of that table, whereas D and trimming came from the DNA. The sample records roughly 80,000 clones, about 88% being singletons. This clone was counted a single time. V is TRBV12-3 or TRBV12-4 and J is TRBJ1-1, with a possible D match to TRBD1 (5 bases). This receptor was taken from a human donor in a cohort sampled during active COVID-19. Sequenced: peripheral blood. As DNA, the CDR3 is TGTGCCAGCAGGGACATGCTGAACACTGAAGCTTTCTTT. Amino acids: CASRDMLNTEAFF.